What follows are 27 T cell receptor beta chains derived from one specimen sequenced in a study of blood T cell repertoires in COVID-19. Using immunoSEQ multiplex PCR, the repertoire was profiled, and TCRdb retains in-frame clones only, with some absent. The top ten hold 4% to 6.5% of the sample, which has roughly 200,000 clones, approximately 80% seen once. Sample: PBMCs or T cells enriched from blood (not recorded which). These receptors all stem from a woman aged 55-75 years with acute COVID-19.

This clone was seen once. The chain uses TRBV19 and TRBJ1-4; maybe TRBD1 (6 bases). The CDR3 extends over 15 amino acids. The V gene lost 4 bases and the J gene lost 13 bases, with 22 bases spanning the gap. Germline V CDR1 and CDR2: LNHDA, SQIVND (reference sequence). The DNA of the CDR3 is TGTGCCAGTAGTACCGGACAGCCACTCTCTATGGGACTGTTTTTT. Its protein product is CASSTGQPLSMGLFF. Looking up the rest from reference TRBV19 and TRBJ1-4 gives the full variable domain: DGGITQSPKYLFRKEGQNVTLSCEQNLNHDAMYWYRQDPGQGLRLIYYSQIVNDFQKGDIAEGYSVSREKKESFPLTVTSAQKNPTAFYLCASSTGQPLSMGLFFGSGTQLSVL.

The chain joins TRBV10-1 to TRBJ1-1; D not certain. The CDR3 spans 13 residues. CDR1 WNHNN and CDR2 SYGVQD come from the germline V gene (reference sequence). The ends were cut back, 7 bases at V and 0 bases at J, with 9 bases in the middle. The CDR3 coding sequence is TGCGCCAGCAAAGGGAGCATGAACACTGAAGCTTTCTTT. This sequence encodes CASKGSMNTEAFF.

The V gene is TRBV3-1 (or the pseudogene TRBV3-2), the J gene TRBJ1-6; TRBD1 aligns across 8 bases. The J segment lost 11 bases and the V segment lost 6 bases, leaving 9 bases of the junction unmatched. The germline V gene encodes CDR1 LGHDT and CDR2 YNNKEL (reference sequence). The CDR3 runs 14 residues. CDR3 protein: CASRLGTGWAPLHF. In DNA, the CDR3 is TGTGCCAGCAGACTCGGGACAGGTTGGGCACCCCTCCACTTT.

This rearrangement joins TRBV7-6 to TRBJ1-4, with D tentatively TRBD1 (6 bases). The germline V gene encodes CDR1 SGHVS and CDR2 FNYEAQ. The length of the CDR3 is 15 residues. V was clipped by 1 base and J by 7 bases, with 13 bases between them. CDR3 DNA sequence: TGTGCCAGCAGCTTAGACGGGGGGCTGAGTGAAAAACTGTTTTTT. Translated: CASSLDGGLSEKLFF.

About this clone itself: The sample holds other DNA sequences that translate to the same CDR3. The J gene is TRBJ2-2, the V gene TRBV9; D is possibly TRBD2 (5 bases). V shed 3 bases and J shed 7 bases, with 16 bases lying between them. The germline gives CDR1 SGDLS, CDR2 YYNGEE. The CDR3 consists of 15 residues. The CDR3 sequence: CASSERHSSVGELFF. The CDR3, as DNA: TGTGCCAGCAGCGAGCGGCACAGTTCGGTCGGGGAGCTGTTTTTT.

V gene TRBV2 combines with J gene TRBJ1-1; D is ambiguous. V was cut by 4 bases and J by 3 bases, with 12 bases left in between. Germline V gives CDR1 SNHLY, CDR2 FYNNEI. The CDR3 loop spans 14 amino acids. The CDR3 sequence is CASSAVGRDTEAFF. In DNA form, the CDR3 reads TGTGCCAGCAGTGCCGTCGGGCGGGACACTGAAGCTTTCTTT.

CDR3 nucleotides: TGTGCCAGCAGCTCGTACCAAGAGACCCAGTACTTC. Protein product: CASSSYQETQYF. This chain uses TRBV28 with TRBJ2-5; D is undetermined. Trimming cost V 6 bases and J 0 bases, with 5 bases left between them. In germline, CDR1 is MDHEN, CDR2 SYDVKM. This CDR3 region has 12 residues.

This chain uses TRBV3-1 (or the pseudogene TRBV3-2) with TRBJ2-3; perhaps TRBD2 as D (5 bases). The CDR3 sequence is 14 residues long. Germline loops: CDR1 LGHDT, CDR2 YNNKEL (reference sequence). V gave up 4 bases and J gave up 5 bases, with 13 bases separating them. The CDR3 sequence: CASSPLDREDTQYF. CDR3 DNA sequence: TGTGCCAGCAGCCCGCTGGACCGGGAAGATACGCAGTATTTT.

This chain joins TRBV5-6 and TRBJ2-7; the D is unclear. The CDR3 length is 12 residues. V shed 7 bases and J shed 5 bases, with 13 bases lying between them. Germline V gene data show CDR1 as SGHDT and CDR2 as YYEEEE. The CDR3 is CASSRLVHEQYF. DNA for the CDR3: TGTGCCAGCTCACGGCTAGTCCACGAGCAGTACTTC.

The CDR3 loop reads CASSSIAGGYEQYF. Written as DNA, the CDR3 is TGTGCCAGCAGTTCAATAGCGGGGGGCTACGAGCAGTACTTC. This chain uses TRBV6-5 with TRBJ2-7; 10 bases are a match to TRBD2. This CDR3 is built from 14 residues. J was trimmed by 3 bases and V by 4 bases; bases with no gene match: 3. Germline V gene data show CDR1 as MNHEY and CDR2 as SVGAGI.

This chain joins TRBV6-2 or TRBV6-3 and TRBJ1-6; D may be TRBD1 (6 bases). The CDR3 contains 16 residues. Germline loops: CDR1 MNHEY, CDR2 SVGEGT. Deletions cut 6 bases from V and 7 bases from J, with 19 bases between. The CDR3 loop is CASSNGRGGPNSPLHF. In DNA, the CDR3 is TGTGCCAGCAGCAACGGCCGGGGGGGGCCCAATTCACCCCTCCACTTT.

The chain carries TRBV25-1 and TRBJ2-7, with D possibly matching TRBD2 (5 bases). The CDR3 runs 14 residues. Trimming stripped 3 bases from V and 3 bases from J, with 12 bases between. Germline CDR1 is MGHDK and CDR2 is SYGVNS. The CDR3 region has the DNA TGTGCCAGCAGTGAGATCGGACTCTTCTACGAGCAGTACTTC. This codes for CASSEIGLFYEQYF.

J is TRBJ1-2 and V is TRBV30, with 7 bases fitting TRBD1. Germline V gene data show CDR1 as GTSNPN and CDR2 as SVGIG (reference sequence). This CDR3 comprises 14 residues. The ends lost 4 bases at V and 2 bases at J; junction bases unmatched: 7. Here the CDR3 reads CAWITGAGNYGYTF. The CDR3 DNA is TGTGCCTGGATCACAGGGGCGGGAAACTATGGCTACACCTTC.

The chain combines TRBV29-1 with TRBJ2-7; the match to TRBD1 covers 8 bases. The CDR3 consists of 15 residues. The germline V gene has CDR1 SQVTM and CDR2 ANQGSEA. Trimming cost V 6 bases and J 6 bases; bases outside gene matches: 16. The CDR3 DNA follows: TGCAGCGTAGCTCTCCGACAGGGGTTGGGCGGCGAGCAGTACTTC. Translated, it gives CSVALRQGLGGEQYF.

The chain uses TRBV29-1 and TRBJ2-1; weak D call: TRBD2 (5 bases). Germline loops: CDR1 SQVTM, CDR2 ANQGSEA. The CDR3 is 12 amino acids. Trimming cost V 6 bases and J 9 bases, with 15 bases left between them. In DNA, the CDR3 is TGCAGCGTGGGAGATAATGGATTTGAGCAGTTCTTC. It yields the protein CSVGDNGFEQFF.

The chain recombines TRBV11-2 with TRBJ2-5; 8 nucleotides agree with TRBD2. This CDR3 is 20 amino acids long. Per the germline V gene, CDR1 is SGHAT and CDR2 is FQNNGV. V shed 0 bases, J shed 4 bases, and the junction held 19 bases outside the gene matches. The CDR3, as DNA: TGTGCCAGCAGCTTAGAAGTACTTTGGGGCGGGGGGCCCCCGAGAGAGACCCAGTACTTC. Translating it yields CASSLEVLWGGGPPRETQYF.

The V call is TRBV19, the J call TRBJ1-6, with TRBD1 matching over 7 bases. This CDR3 is built from 15 residues. CDR1 and CDR2 from the germline V gene are LNHDA and SQIVND (reference sequence). With V trimmed by 5 bases and J by 3 bases, 4 bases remained unmatched. The CDR3 loop is CASSEGQNYNSPLHF. CDR3 DNA: TGTGCCAGTAGTGAGGGACAGAACTATAATTCACCCCTCCACTTT. The full variable domain, with the rest looked up from reference TRBV19 and TRBJ1-6, is DGGITQSPKYLFRKEGQNVTLSCEQNLNHDAMYWYRQDPGQGLRLIYYSQIVNDFQKGDIAEGYSVSREKKESFPLTVTSAQKNPTAFYLCASSEGQNYNSPLHFGNGTRLTVT.

This clone was seen a handful of times. The chain combines TRBV28 with TRBJ2-3; 11 nucleotides agree with TRBD2. The CDR3 has 15 amino acids. V gave up 5 bases and J gave up 4 bases; unmatched junction bases: 5. Germline CDR1 is MDHEN and CDR2 is SYDVKM. This chain's CDR3 is CASSLYSGGADTQYF. DNA for the CDR3: TGTGCCAGCAGTCTCTATAGCGGGGGGGCAGATACGCAGTATTTT. Looking up the rest from reference TRBV28 and TRBJ2-3 gives the full variable domain: DVKVTQSSRYLVKRTGEKVFLECVQDMDHENMFWYRQDPGLGLRLIYFSYDVKMKEKGDIPEGYSVSREKKERFSLILESASTNQTSMYLCASSLYSGGADTQYFGPGTRLTVL.

The chain recombines TRBV4-3 with TRBJ2-3; D may be TRBD2 (5 bases). Germline lookup yields CDR1 LGHNA and CDR2 YSLEER. V lost 2 bases, J lost 6 bases, and 6 bases lay in between. This CDR3 is 12 amino acids long. The CDR3 here is CASSQTGDTQYF. The CDR3 DNA sequence: TGCGCCAGCAGCCAAACGGGGGATACGCAGTATTTT.

This rearrangement joins TRBV24-1 to TRBJ2-1; D is perhaps TRBD1 (5 bases). Per germline, CDR1 KGHDR and CDR2 SFDVKD. Trimming took off 2 bases at V and 2 bases at J, with 15 bases between the two ends. The CDR3 extends over 17 amino acids. The CDR3 DNA is TGTGCCACCAGTGATTCAGCGTGGGGCGCAGCCTACAATGAGCAGTTCTTC. It specifies CATSDSAWGAAYNEQFF.

This clone was counted once. The genes are TRBV18 and TRBJ2-7; 8 bases fit TRBD2. Germline CDR1 and CDR2: KGHSH and LQKENI. This CDR3 contains 14 residues. The junction had 8 bases not matched to a gene; V was cut back by 6 bases and J by 4 bases. The DNA for the CDR3 is TGTGCCAGCTCTCTAGGACTAGCCGGATACGAGCAGTACTTC. Translating it yields CASSLGLAGYEQYF.

J is TRBJ1-2 and V is TRBV7-9; TRBD1 is a possible D gene (5 bases). The CDR3 has 13 residues. Looked up from germline, CDR1 is SEHNR and CDR2 is FQNEAQ (reference sequence). V lost 6 bases and J 7 bases, leaving 15 bases between the germline ends. The CDR3 DNA reads TGTGCCAGCAGTAGGCAGGGTGTCAGTGGCTACACCTTC. As protein: CASSRQGVSGYTF. The whole variable domain, remainder taken from reference TRBV7-9 and TRBJ1-2, is DTGVSQNPRHKITKRGQNVTFRCDPISEHNRLYWYRQTLGQGPEFLTYFQNEAQLEKSRLLSDRFSAERPKGSFSTLEIQRTEQGDSAMYLCASSRQGVSGYTFGSGTRLTVV.

In this sample, this clone turned up a few times. This chain joins TRBV7-2 and TRBJ1-2; 12 bases agree with TRBD1. The CDR3 extends over 16 amino acids. Germline CDR1 and CDR2: SGHTA and FQGNSA. The V segment lost 5 bases and the J segment 6 bases; nucleotides outside the gene matches: 10. CDR3 nucleotides: TGTGCCAGCAGCCCACCTCCGGGACAGGGGGCGGATGGCTACACCTTC. Translating gives CASSPPPGQGADGYTF.

This rearrangement joins TRBV9 to TRBJ1-5, with 7 bases fitting TRBD1. The length of the CDR3 is 15 residues. V was pared by 1 base and J by 4 bases, with 5 bases of the junction left unmatched. Germline assignment: CDR1 SGDLS and CDR2 YYNGEE. The CDR3 region has the DNA TGTGCCAGCAGCGTAAACCCCAGGGGGAATCAGCCCCAGCATTTT. This gives the protein CASSVNPRGNQPQHF.

The chain joins TRBV28 to TRBJ2-1, with 7 bases fitting TRBD1. Trimming removed 6 bases from V and 7 bases from J; junction bases left unmatched: 12. The CDR3 is 15 residues long. Germline lookup yields CDR1 MDHEN and CDR2 SYDVKM. The CDR3 DNA is TGTGCCAGCAGCCTGACAGGGAAGGGATTAAATGAGCAGTTCTTC. It specifies CASSLTGKGLNEQFF.

The chain recombines TRBV6-6 with TRBJ1-4; D call uncertain. Germline lookup yields CDR1 MNHNY and CDR2 SVGAGI (reference sequence). The CDR3 loop spans 12 amino acids. Trimming took off 6 bases at V and 4 bases at J, with 6 bases between the two ends. This CDR3 reads CASRALNEKLFF. The CDR3 DNA reads as TGTGCCAGCAGGGCCCTTAATGAAAAACTGTTTTTT.

The chain is built from TRBV27 and TRBJ2-2, with a weak D call TRBD2 (6 bases). The germline V and J ends were trimmed by 7 bases and 6 bases, with 12 bases remaining between them. The CDR3 runs to 13 residues. The germline V gene has CDR1 MNHEY and CDR2 SMNVEV (reference sequence). The CDR3: CASTRLESGELFF. CDR3 bases: TGTGCCAGCACCCGACTAGAGTCCGGGGAGCTGTTTTTT.